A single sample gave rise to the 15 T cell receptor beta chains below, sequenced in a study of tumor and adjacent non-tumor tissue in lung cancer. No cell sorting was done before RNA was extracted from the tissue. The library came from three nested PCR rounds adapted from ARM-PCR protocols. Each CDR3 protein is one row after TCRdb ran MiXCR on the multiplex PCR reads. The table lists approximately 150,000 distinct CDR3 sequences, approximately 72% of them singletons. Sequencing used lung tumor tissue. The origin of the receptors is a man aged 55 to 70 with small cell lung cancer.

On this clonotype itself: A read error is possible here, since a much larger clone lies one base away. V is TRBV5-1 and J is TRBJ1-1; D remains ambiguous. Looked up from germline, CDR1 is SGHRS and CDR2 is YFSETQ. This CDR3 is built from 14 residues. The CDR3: CASSLEGRNTQAFF. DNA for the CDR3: TGCGCCAGCAGCTTAGAGGGCCGGAACACTCAAGCTTTCTTT.

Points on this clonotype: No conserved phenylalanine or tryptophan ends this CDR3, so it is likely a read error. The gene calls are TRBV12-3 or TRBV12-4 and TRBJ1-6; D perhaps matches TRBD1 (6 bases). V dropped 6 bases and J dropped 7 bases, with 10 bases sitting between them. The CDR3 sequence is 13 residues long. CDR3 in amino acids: CASSSRGNSPLHL. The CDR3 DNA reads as TGTGCCAGCAGCAGCAGGGGAAATTCACCCCTCCACTTA.

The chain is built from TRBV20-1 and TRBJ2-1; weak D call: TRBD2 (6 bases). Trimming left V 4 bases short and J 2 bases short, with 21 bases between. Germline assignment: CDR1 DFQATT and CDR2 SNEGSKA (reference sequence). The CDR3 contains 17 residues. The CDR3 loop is CSAKPGQAGNPYNEQFF. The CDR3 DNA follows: TGCAGTGCTAAACCTGGACAAGCGGGTAACCCCTACAATGAGCAGTTCTTC.

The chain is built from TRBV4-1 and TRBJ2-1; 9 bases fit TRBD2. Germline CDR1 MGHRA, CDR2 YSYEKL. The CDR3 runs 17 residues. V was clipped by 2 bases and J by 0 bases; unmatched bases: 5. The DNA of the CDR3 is TGCGCCAGCAGCCAACCTCGAGCGGGAGGCTCCTACAATGAGCAGTTCTTC. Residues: CASSQPRAGGSYNEQFF.

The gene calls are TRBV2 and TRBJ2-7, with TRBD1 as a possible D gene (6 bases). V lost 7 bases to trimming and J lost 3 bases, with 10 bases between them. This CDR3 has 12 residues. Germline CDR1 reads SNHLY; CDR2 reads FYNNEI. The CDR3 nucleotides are TGTGCCAGCAATGGACAGAACTACGAGCAGTACTTC. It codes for CASNGQNYEQYF.

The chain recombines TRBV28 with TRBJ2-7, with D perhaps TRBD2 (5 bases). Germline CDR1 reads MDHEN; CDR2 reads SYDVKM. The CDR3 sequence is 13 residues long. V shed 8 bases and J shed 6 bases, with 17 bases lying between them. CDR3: CASAGDAYVEQYF. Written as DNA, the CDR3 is TGTGCCAGCGCGGGCGATGCTTACGTCGAGCAGTACTTC.

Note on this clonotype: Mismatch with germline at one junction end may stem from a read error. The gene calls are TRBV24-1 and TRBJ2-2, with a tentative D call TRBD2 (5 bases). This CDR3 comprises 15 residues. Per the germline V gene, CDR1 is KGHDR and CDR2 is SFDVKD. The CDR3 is CATSDPGPRHGKLFF. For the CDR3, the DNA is TGTGCCACCAGTGACCCGGGCCCAAGGCACGGGAAGCTGTTTTTT.

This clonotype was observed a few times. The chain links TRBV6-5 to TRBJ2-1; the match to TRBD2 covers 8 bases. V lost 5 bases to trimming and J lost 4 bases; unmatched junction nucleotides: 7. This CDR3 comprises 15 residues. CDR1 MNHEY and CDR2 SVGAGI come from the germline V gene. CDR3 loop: CASSDPGGLYNEQFF. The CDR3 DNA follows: TGTGCCAGCAGTGACCCGGGGGGGCTTTACAATGAGCAGTTCTTC.

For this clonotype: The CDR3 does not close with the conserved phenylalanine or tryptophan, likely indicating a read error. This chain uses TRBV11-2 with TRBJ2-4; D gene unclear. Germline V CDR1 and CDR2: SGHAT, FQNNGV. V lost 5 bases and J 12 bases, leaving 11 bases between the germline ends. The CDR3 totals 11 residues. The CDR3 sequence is CASSPLYTQYS. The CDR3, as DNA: TGTGCCAGCAGCCCCCTGTACACTCAGTACTCC.

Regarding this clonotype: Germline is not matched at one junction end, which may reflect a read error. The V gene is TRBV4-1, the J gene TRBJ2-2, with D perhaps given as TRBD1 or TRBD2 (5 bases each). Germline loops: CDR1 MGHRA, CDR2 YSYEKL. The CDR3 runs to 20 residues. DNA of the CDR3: TGCGGCAGCAGCCAAGTTCCCCCCCCGCAGTCCCACTCGGACACCGGGGAGCAGTTTTTT. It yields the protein CGSSQVPPPQSHSDTGEQFF.

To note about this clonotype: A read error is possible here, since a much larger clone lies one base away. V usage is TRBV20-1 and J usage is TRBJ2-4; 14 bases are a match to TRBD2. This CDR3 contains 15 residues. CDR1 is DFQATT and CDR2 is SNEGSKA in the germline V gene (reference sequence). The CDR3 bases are TGCAGTGCTAGAATTTGGGGACTAGCGGGAGACATTCGGTACTTC. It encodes CSARIWGLAGDIRYF.

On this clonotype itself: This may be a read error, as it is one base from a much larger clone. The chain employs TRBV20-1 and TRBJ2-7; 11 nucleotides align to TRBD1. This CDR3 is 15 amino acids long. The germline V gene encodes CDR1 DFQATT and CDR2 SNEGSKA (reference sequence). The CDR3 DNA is TGCAGTGCTAGAGATTCGAGGACAGGGGGCTCCGAGCAGCACTTC. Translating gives CSARDSRTGGSEQHF.

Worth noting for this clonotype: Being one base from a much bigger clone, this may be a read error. DNA of the CDR3: TGTGCCAGCAGTTACGGGCTAGTGAGTACAGATACGCAGTATTTT. Amino acids: CASSYGLVSTDTQYF. The chain uses TRBV6-6 and TRBJ2-3, with D uncertain. This CDR3 is built from 15 residues. The germline CDR1 and CDR2 sequences are MNHNY and SVGAGI (reference sequence). Trimming stripped 2 bases from V and 3 bases from J, with 12 bases between.

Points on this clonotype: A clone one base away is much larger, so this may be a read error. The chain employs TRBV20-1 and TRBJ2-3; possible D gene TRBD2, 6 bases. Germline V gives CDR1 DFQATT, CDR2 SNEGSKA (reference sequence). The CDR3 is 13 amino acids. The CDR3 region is CSALTTSTDTKYF. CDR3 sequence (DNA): TGCAGTGCCCTGACAACTAGCACAGATACGAAGTATTTT.

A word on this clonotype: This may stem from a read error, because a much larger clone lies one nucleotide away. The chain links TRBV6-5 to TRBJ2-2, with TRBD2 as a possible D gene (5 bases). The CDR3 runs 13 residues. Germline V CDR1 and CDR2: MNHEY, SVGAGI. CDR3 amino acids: CASRPQGSGKLFF. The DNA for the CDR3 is TGTGCCAGCCGCCCGCAAGGGTCCGGGAAGCTGTTTTTT.